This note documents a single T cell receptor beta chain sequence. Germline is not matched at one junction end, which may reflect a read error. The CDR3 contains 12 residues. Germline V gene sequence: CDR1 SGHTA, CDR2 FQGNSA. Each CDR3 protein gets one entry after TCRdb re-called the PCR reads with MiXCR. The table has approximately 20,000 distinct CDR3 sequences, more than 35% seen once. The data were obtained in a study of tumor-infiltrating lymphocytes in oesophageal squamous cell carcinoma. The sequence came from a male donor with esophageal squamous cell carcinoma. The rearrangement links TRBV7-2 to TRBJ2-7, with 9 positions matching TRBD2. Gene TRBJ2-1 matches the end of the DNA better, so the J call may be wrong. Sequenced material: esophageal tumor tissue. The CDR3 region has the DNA TGTGCCAGCAGCATAGCGGGAGACGAGCAGTTCTTC. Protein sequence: CASSIAGDEQFF.